Included here is one T cell receptor beta chain sequence, with context. Its antigen is still unknown. The sample comes from a study of cytomegalovirus exposure and HLA in healthy donors. About the research overall: Earlier work reported 117 million unique TCR beta sequences from roughly 180 million T cells. Findings and limits, study-wide: Reportedly, HLA-A and HLA-B alleles of most subjects were accurately predicted from TCR beta. No immune exposure information besides CMV serostatus was available.

In the PCR, 60 Vbeta and 13 Jbeta primers were used. The assay was immunoSEQ multiplex PCR, and TCRdb's table has in-frame clones only and misses some. The sample consists of about 280,000 clones, 70% to 90% of them appearing once. The V and J ends lost 1 base and 7 bases respectively, with 14 bases between them. This CDR3 contains 16 residues. CDR1 and CDR2 from the germline V gene are SGHAT and FQNNGV. The sample taken for sequencing was PBMCs. This clonotype was sampled from a woman between 18 and 29 years old in good health and CMV-seronegative. The V call is TRBV11-2, the J call TRBJ1-6; D possibly corresponds to TRBD1 (5 bases). The CDR3 nucleotides are TGTGCCAGCAGCTTAGGGGGGGTGGCGCTCAATTCACCCCTCCACTTT. As protein: CASSLGGVALNSPLHF.